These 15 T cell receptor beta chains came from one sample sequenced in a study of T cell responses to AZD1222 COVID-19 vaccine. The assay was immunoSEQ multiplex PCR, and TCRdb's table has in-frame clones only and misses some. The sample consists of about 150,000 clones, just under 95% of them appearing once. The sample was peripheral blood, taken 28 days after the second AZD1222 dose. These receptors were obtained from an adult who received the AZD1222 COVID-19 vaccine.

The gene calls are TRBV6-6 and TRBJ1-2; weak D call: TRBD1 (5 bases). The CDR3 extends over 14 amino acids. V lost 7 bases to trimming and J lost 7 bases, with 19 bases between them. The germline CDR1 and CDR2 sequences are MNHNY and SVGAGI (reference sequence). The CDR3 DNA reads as TGTGCCAGCACAGACCCTGGGGCAGCGGCTGGCTACACCTTC. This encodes CASTDPGAAAGYTF.

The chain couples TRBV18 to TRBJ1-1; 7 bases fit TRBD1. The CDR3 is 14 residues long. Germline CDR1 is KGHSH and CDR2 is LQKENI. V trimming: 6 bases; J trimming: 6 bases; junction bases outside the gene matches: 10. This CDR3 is CASSFNRGEAEAFF. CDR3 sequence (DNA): TGTGCCAGCTCGTTCAACAGGGGTGAGGCTGAAGCTTTCTTT. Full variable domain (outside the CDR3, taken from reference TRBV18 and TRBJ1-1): NAGVMQNPRHLVRRRGQEARLRCSPMKGHSHVYWYRQLPEEGLKFMVYLQKENIIDESGMPKERFSAEFPKEGPSILRIQQVVRGDSAAYFCASSFNRGEAEAFFGQGTRLTVV.

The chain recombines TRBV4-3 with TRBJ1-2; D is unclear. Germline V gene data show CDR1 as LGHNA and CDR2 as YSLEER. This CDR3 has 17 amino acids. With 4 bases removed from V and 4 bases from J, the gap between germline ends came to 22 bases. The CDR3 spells CASSLETGEKLIYGYTF. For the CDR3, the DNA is TGCGCCAGCAGCCTAGAGACCGGGGAGAAGCTCATCTATGGCTACACCTTC.

The CDR3 sequence: CASSTDFQETQYF. Here the CDR3 DNA reads TGCGCCAGCAGCACAGACTTCCAAGAGACCCAGTACTTC. The chain carries TRBV5-1 and TRBJ2-5; no clear D. Germline-derived CDR1 and CDR2 are SGHRS and YFSETQ. This CDR3 has 13 amino acids. V lost 4 bases to trimming and J lost 1 base, with 8 bases between them.

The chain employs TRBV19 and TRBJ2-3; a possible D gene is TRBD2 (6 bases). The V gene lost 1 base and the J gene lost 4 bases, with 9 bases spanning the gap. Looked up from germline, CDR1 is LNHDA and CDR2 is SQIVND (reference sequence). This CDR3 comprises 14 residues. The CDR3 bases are TGTGCCAGTAGTATAGGGGGGAGGCCAGATACGCAGTATTTT. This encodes CASSIGGRPDTQYF.

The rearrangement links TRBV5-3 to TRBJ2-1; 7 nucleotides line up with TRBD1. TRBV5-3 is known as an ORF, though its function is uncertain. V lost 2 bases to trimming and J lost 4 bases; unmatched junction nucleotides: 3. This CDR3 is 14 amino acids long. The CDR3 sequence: CARSFPGQYNEQFF. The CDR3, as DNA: TGTGCCAGAAGCTTTCCGGGACAGTACAATGAGCAGTTCTTC.

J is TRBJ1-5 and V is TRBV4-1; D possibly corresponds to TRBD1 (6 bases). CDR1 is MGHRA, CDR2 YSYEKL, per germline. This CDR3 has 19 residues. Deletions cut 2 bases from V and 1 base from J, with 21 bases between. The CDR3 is CASSQQVLNRDRSNQPQHF. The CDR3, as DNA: TGCGCCAGCAGCCAACAAGTCCTCAACAGGGATAGGAGCAATCAGCCCCAGCATTTT.

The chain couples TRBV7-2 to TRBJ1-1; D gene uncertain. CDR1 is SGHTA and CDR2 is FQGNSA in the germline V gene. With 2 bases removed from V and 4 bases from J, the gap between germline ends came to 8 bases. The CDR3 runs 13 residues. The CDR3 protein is CASSLRRSTEAFF. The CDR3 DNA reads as TGTGCCAGCAGCTTACGGAGGAGCACTGAAGCTTTCTTT.

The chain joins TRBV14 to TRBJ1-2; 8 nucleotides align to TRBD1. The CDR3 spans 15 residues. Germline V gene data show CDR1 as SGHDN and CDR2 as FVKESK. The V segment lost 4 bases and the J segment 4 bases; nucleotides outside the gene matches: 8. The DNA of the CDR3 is TGTGCCAGCAGCCTCCTGGACAGGGACTTCTATGGCTACACCTTC. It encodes CASSLLDRDFYGYTF.

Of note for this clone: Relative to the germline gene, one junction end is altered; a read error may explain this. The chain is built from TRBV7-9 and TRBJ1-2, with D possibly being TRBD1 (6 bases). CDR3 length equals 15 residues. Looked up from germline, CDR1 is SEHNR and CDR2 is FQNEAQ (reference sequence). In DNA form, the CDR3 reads TGTGCCAGCAGCCGGATTTTCTCGTCTTACGGGGGCCACCACTTC. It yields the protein CASSRIFSSYGGHHF.

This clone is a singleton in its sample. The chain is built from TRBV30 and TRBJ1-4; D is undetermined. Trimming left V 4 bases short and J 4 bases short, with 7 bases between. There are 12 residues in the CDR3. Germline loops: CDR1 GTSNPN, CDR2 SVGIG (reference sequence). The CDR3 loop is CAWNGLNEKLFF. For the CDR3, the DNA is TGTGCCTGGAATGGGCTTAATGAAAAACTGTTTTTT.

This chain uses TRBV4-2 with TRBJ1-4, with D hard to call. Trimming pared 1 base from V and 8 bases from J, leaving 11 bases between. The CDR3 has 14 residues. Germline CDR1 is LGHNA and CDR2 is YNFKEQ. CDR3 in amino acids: CASSQGNPQEKLFF. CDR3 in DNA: TGTGCCAGCAGCCAAGGGAACCCCCAGGAAAAACTGTTTTTT.

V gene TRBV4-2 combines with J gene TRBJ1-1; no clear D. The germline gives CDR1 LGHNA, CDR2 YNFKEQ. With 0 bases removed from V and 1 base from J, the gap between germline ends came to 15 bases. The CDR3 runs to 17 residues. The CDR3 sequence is CASSQDSGLLWNTEAFF. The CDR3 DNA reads TGTGCCAGCAGCCAAGACTCAGGCCTACTCTGGAACACTGAAGCTTTCTTT.

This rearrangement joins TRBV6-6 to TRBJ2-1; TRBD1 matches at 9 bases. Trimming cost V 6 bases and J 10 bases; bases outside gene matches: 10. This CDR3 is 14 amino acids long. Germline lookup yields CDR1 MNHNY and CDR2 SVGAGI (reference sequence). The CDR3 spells CASRLLWTGDEQFF. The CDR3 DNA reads TGTGCCAGCAGACTACTCTGGACAGGGGACGAGCAGTTCTTC.

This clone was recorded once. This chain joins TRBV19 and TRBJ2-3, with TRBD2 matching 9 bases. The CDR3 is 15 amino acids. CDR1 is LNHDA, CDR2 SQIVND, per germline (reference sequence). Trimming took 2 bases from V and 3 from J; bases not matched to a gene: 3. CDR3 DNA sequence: TGTGCCAGTAGTATACCAGCGGGGGGAACAGATACGCAGTATTTT. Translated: CASSIPAGGTDTQYF.